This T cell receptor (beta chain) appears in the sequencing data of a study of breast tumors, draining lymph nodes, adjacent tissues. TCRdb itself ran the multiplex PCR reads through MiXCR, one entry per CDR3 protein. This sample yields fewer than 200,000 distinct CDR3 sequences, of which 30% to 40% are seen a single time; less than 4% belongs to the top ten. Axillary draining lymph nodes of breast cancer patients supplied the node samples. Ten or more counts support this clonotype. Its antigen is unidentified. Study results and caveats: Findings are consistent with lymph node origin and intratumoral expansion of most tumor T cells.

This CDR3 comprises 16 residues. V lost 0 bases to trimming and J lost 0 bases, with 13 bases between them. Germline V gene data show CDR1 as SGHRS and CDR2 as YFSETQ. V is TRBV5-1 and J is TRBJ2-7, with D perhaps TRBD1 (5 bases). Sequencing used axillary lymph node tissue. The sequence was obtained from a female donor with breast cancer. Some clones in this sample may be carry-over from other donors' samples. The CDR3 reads CASSLAGQGISYEQYF. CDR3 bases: TGCGCCAGCAGCTTGGCCGGGCAGGGAATCTCCTACGAGCAGTACTTC.